These 12 T cell receptor beta chains came from one sample sequenced in a study of T cells in Graves' hyperthyroidism and ophthalmopathy. Amplification of TCR beta CDR3 regions was performed using RNA transcripts as template. When the TCR CDR3 underwent first-round RT-PCR, the HTBI primer set was used. A single record per CDR3 protein comes from TCRdb applying MiXCR to the multiplex PCR reads. The sample carries about 350,000 distinct CDR3 sequences, about 18% recorded once. Sequencing input: blood. These receptors originate from a woman aged 25 to 39 with Graves' hyperthyroidism that later progressed to Graves' ophthalmopathy.

This clonotype was counted at least ten times. The chain uses TRBV20-1 and TRBJ1-1, with D perhaps TRBD1 (6 bases). V was pared by 6 bases and J by 4 bases, with 15 bases between. Germline CDR1 is DFQATT and CDR2 is SNEGSKA (reference sequence). This CDR3 has 13 residues. CDR3 amino acids: CSASRDTFTEAFF. The DNA for the CDR3 is TGCAGTGCAAGTCGGGACACCTTCACTGAAGCTTTCTTT.

This clonotype was detected many times. The chain carries TRBV27 and TRBJ1-1; possible D gene TRBD1, 6 bases. Looked up from germline, CDR1 is MNHEY and CDR2 is SMNVEV (reference sequence). The V end was cut by 5 bases, the J end by 1 base, with 17 bases between. The CDR3 loop spans 16 amino acids. CDR3 bases: TGTGCCAGCAGTCAGACCCCACAGGGAAAGAACACTGAAGCTTTCTTT. Protein: CASSQTPQGKNTEAFF.

This clonotype was counted ten times or more. The chain is built from TRBV27 and TRBJ2-7; 9 bases are a match to TRBD1. The CDR3 is 15 residues long. V was clipped by 6 bases and J by 3 bases; unmatched bases: 9. The germline gives CDR1 MNHEY, CDR2 SMNVEV (reference sequence). This chain's CDR3 is CASRLTVDRGYEQYF. In DNA, the CDR3 is TGTGCCAGCAGATTAACCGTGGACAGGGGCTACGAGCAGTACTTC.

This clonotype was seen more than once but under ten times. The chain couples TRBV6-1 to TRBJ2-5, with 7 bases fitting TRBD2. Unmatched junction bases numbered 10, after V lost 8 bases and J lost 1 base. The CDR3 runs 15 residues. CDR1 MNHNS and CDR2 SASEGT come from the germline V gene. The CDR3 region is CASAGGGGSQETQYF. In nucleotides, the CDR3 is TGTGCCAGCGCCGGTGGAGGCGGGAGCCAAGAGACCCAGTACTTC.

This clonotype occurred a few times. V gene TRBV6-1 combines with J gene TRBJ1-5, with D maybe TRBD1 (6 bases). The CDR3 length is 15 residues. The V and J ends lost 1 base and 4 bases respectively, with 11 bases between them. Germline V gives CDR1 MNHNS, CDR2 SASEGT. The CDR3 region has the DNA TGTGCCAGCAGTGAAGTTGGAGGGGGAAATCAGCCCCAGCATTTT. It encodes CASSEVGGGNQPQHF.

This chain connects TRBV2 to TRBJ2-1; 13 bases match TRBD2. The CDR3 runs to 14 residues. V gave up 5 bases and J gave up 9 bases; unmatched junction bases: 4. Germline-derived CDR1 and CDR2 are SNHLY and FYNNEI. CDR3 region: CASSSRLAGGEQFF. The CDR3 nucleotides are TGTGCCAGCAGTTCCAGACTAGCGGGAGGTGAGCAGTTCTTC.

This clonotype has at least ten counts. The chain recombines TRBV7-6 with TRBJ2-3, with D possibly being TRBD1 (5 bases). Deletions cut 2 bases from V and 3 bases from J, with 9 bases between. CDR1 and CDR2 from the germline V gene are SGHVS and FNYEAQ. The CDR3 spans 14 residues. The DNA for the CDR3 is TGTGCCAGCAGCTTATCAGGGTTGACAGATACGCAGTATTTT. Amino acids: CASSLSGLTDTQYF.

CDR3 sequence reads: CASSFAAGTGPLKGYYEQYF. The CDR3 DNA follows: TGTGCCAGCAGTTTCGCTGCCGGGACAGGGCCCCTGAAGGGCTACTACGAGCAGTACTTC. This chain links TRBV12-3 or TRBV12-4 with TRBJ2-7, with 9 bases matching TRBD1. V lost 3 bases, J lost 3 bases, and 21 bases stayed unmatched. CDR3 length: 20 amino acids.

This clonotype was seen ten or more times. The J gene is TRBJ2-3, the V gene TRBV20-1; perhaps TRBD1 as D (6 bases). The germline V gene has CDR1 DFQATT and CDR2 SNEGSKA (reference sequence). CDR3 length equals 16 residues. V was cut by 3 bases and J by 5 bases, with 21 bases left in between. The chain's CDR3 is CSASSQSGDFGDTQYF. The CDR3 DNA sequence: TGCAGTGCTAGTTCGCAGTCAGGGGATTTTGGAGATACGCAGTATTTT.

This clonotype occurred many times. The gene calls are TRBV5-5 and TRBJ2-1; 12 bases are a match to TRBD2. CDR1 is SGHKS and CDR2 is YYEKEE in the germline V gene (reference sequence). The CDR3 has 20 residues. With V trimmed by 4 bases and J by 0 bases, 14 bases remained unmatched. In DNA, the CDR3 is TGTGCCAGCAGCACAAGACTAGCGGGGGCCGTCCACAGCTCCTACAATGAGCAGTTCTTC. The encoded protein is CASSTRLAGAVHSSYNEQFF. The full variable domain, in which reference TRBV5-5 and TRBJ2-1 provide the parts outside the CDR3, is DAGVTQSPTHLIKTRGQQVTLRCSPISGHKSVSWYQQVLGQGPQFIFQYYEKEERGRGNFPDRFSARQFPNYSSELNVNALLLGDSALYLCASSTRLAGAVHSSYNEQFFGPGTRLTVL.

This clonotype was seen only a few times. V usage is TRBV9 and J usage is TRBJ2-3, with 7 nucleotides matching TRBD1. J lost 0 bases, V lost 5 bases, and 3 bases had no gene match. Germline V CDR1 and CDR2: SGDLS, YYNGEE. The CDR3 extends over 14 amino acids. The CDR3 DNA follows: TGTGCCAGCAGTGAGGACAGGAGCACAGATACGCAGTATTTT. Residues: CASSEDRSTDTQYF.

The V call is TRBV12-3 or TRBV12-4, the J call TRBJ2-6; possible D gene TRBD2, 7 bases. Trimming removed 5 bases from V and 0 bases from J, with 20 bases in between. The CDR3 consists of 19 residues. CDR3 nucleotide sequence: TGTGCCAGCAGTCCCATCGGTGGGGGGGCCATCTCTGGGGCCAACGTCCTGACTTTC. Translation gives CASSPIGGGAISGANVLTF.